Listed below are T cell receptor beta chains from one sample, sequenced in a study of cytomegalovirus exposure and HLA in healthy donors. Sequencing was performed with immunoSEQ multiplex PCR; in TCRdb, only in-frame clones are kept and a portion is missing. The sample has 65,000 to 80,000 clones. The specimen sequenced was PBMCs. All receptors derive from a man younger than 45 in good health and CMV-seronegative. The CDR3 runs from the conserved cysteine through the conserved F or W. Each record gives: V gene, CDR3 length, J gene, D gene, CDR3 DNA, CDR3 protein. A D gene is named only where the DNA matches it firmly.

TRBV28	13	TRBJ2-5	-	TGTGCCAGCAGTGCCGACAGCCAAGAGACCCAGTACTTC	CASSADSQETQYF
TRBV7-6	15	TRBJ1-6	-	TGTGCCAGCAGCTTAGTTGGGGGAGGAAATTCACCCCTCCACTTT	CASSLVGGGNSPLHF
TRBV9	16	TRBJ1-1	-	TGTGCCAGCAGCGTAGAAGGACGGACTACCTATACTGAAGCTTTCTTT	CASSVEGRTTYTEAFF
TRBV6-6	14	TRBJ2-5	TRBD1	TGTGCCAGCAGTTACTTCGGACAGGAAGCATCCCAGTACTTC	CASSYFGQEASQYF
TRBV30	16	TRBJ1-1	-	TGTGCCGAGGGGAGGCCCCTCCACGGGACGAACACTGAAGCTTTCTTT	CAEGRPLHGTNTEAFF
TRBV4-2	16	TRBJ1-3	-	TGTGCCAGCAGCCTAAGCAGGGAGGTAACTGGAAACACCATATATTTT	CASSLSREVTGNTIYF
TRBV9	17	TRBJ1-2	-	TGTGCCAGCAGTCCCCCCCCACAGCACCTGGATGACTATGGCTACACCTTC	CASSPPPQHLDDYGYTF
TRBV6-6	15	TRBJ2-6	TRBD1	TGTGCCAGCAGGGCTGGGACAGCTGGGGCCAACGTCCTGACTTTC	CASRAGTAGANVLTF
TRBV5-4	13	TRBJ1-5	-	TGTGCCAGCAGCTTCGGGACAAATCAGCCCCAGCATTTT	CASSFGTNQPQHF
TRBV13	17	TRBJ2-2	-	TGTGCCAGCAGCTTAGGCCGGAGCTCGGCGGCCACCGGGGAGCTGTTTTTT	CASSLGRSSAATGELFF
TRBV7-9	15	TRBJ1-1	-	TGTGCCAGCAGCAACTCCGTGGGGCTGAACACTGAAGCTTTCTTT	CASSNSVGLNTEAFF
TRBV4-3	15	TRBJ1-1	-	TGCGCCAGCAGCTTGAGACAGCCTATTAACACTGAAGCTTTCTTT	CASSLRQPINTEAFF
TRBV6-1	17	TRBJ2-7	TRBD1	TGTGCCAGCAGTGAAGCCGCTAACACCGGGACAGGCTACGAGCAGTACTTC	CASSEAANTGTGYEQYF
TRBV27	16	TRBJ2-7	TRBD2	TGTGCCAGCAGTTTATCCCTAGCGGGAGGAGGCTACGAGCAGTACTTC	CASSLSLAGGGYEQYF
TRBV7-6	15	TRBJ1-1	TRBD1	TGTGCCAGCAGCCATAGACAGGGGTTGGACACTGAAGCTTTCTTT	CASSHRQGLDTEAFF
TRBV6-5	15	TRBJ1-4	-	TGTGCCAGCAGACCCGGAAGCGCAACTAATGAAAAACTGTTTTTT	CASRPGSATNEKLFF
TRBV6-1	15	TRBJ1-2	-	TGTGCCAGCAGTGAACGCCCGTACAGCTCATATGGCTACACCTTC	CASSERPYSSYGYTF
TRBV18	11	TRBJ2-1	-	TGTGCCAGCTCCCTCGCGAATGAGCAGTTCTTC	CASSLANEQFF
TRBV7-2	13	TRBJ2-7	-	TGTGCCAGCAGCTTTACAGGGATCTACGAGCAGTACTTC	CASSFTGIYEQYF
TRBV5-8	14	TRBJ2-1	-	TGTGCCAGCAGCCCATGGACGGGGTACAATGAGCAGTTCTTC	CASSPWTGYNEQFF
TRBV10-3	14	TRBJ2-7	TRBD1	TGTGCCTCTACTTTTACCGGACAGGGCGGCGAGCAGTACTTC	CASTFTGQGGEQYF
TRBV7-9	14	TRBJ2-3	-	TGTGCCAGCAGCTTAGTGCGGGATACAGATACGCAGTATTTT	CASSLVRDTDTQYF
TRBV7-2	18	TRBJ2-5	TRBD2	TGTGCCAGCAGCTTAGAAATCCGGACTAGCCTCCTCCAAGAGACCCAGTACTTC	CASSLEIRTSLLQETQYF
TRBV5-5	15	TRBJ2-3	-	TGTGCCAGCAGCTTGCGGACCCTCAGGGGCGATACGCAGTATTTT	CASSLRTLRGDTQYF
TRBV25-1	13	TRBJ2-7	-	TGTGCCAGCAGTGTGGGCGCTTCCTACGAGCAGTACTTC	CASSVGASYEQYF
TRBV11-2	15	TRBJ2-7	TRBD2	TGTGCCAGCAGCTTTAAACAGGCAGGGAGGGGCGAGCAGTACTTC	CASSFKQAGRGEQYF
TRBV9	14	TRBJ2-2	-	TGTGCCAGCAGCGTAGCTGCTAGCACGGGGGAGCTGTTTTTT	CASSVAASTGELFF
TRBV5-1	14	TRBJ2-7	TRBD2	TGCGCCAGCAGCCCGGCTAGCGGGGATTACGAGCAGTACTTC	CASSPASGDYEQYF
TRBV18	15	TRBJ2-7	TRBD1	TGCGCCAGCTCACCAGGGGGCGAGGTGTCCTACGAGCAGTACTTC	CASSPGGEVSYEQYF
TRBV9	14	TRBJ1-2	-	TGTGCCAGCAGCGTCACAGGGTCGAACTATGGCTACACCTTC	CASSVTGSNYGYTF
TRBV7-7	14	TRBJ2-7	TRBD1	TGTGCTAGCAGCTTCGCCTTGACAGGGACCGAGCAGTACTTC	CASSFALTGTEQYF
TRBV6-5	14	TRBJ2-7	TRBD1	TGTGCCAGCAGTTACGACAGGGTGGACTACGAGCAGTACTTC	CASSYDRVDYEQYF
TRBV4-2	15	TRBJ2-1	TRBD2	TGTGCCAGCAGCCAGGTAGCGGGCTCCTACAATGAGCAGTTCTTC	CASSQVAGSYNEQFF
TRBV5-6	15	TRBJ1-5	TRBD1	TGTGCCAGCAGCTACGGACAGGGTTTCAATCAGCCCCAGCATTTT	CASSYGQGFNQPQHF
TRBV10-3	15	TRBJ1-6	-	TGTGCCATCAAAAGAGAAAGCCGAGATAATTCACCCCTCCACTTT	CAIKRESRDNSPLHF
TRBV7-9	12	TRBJ1-6	-	TGTGCCAGCACCGCCGGGGGGGCAGCCCTCCACTTT	CASTAGGAALHF
TRBV18	15	TRBJ2-3	TRBD2	TGTGCCAGCTCACCCCTAGCGGGGCCCACAGATACGCAGTATTTT	CASSPLAGPTDTQYF
TRBV5-1	16	TRBJ1-1	TRBD1	TGCGCCAGCAGCACGCCCTCTGAGGGGGCCAACACTGAAGCTTTCTTT	CASSTPSEGANTEAFF
TRBV27	13	TRBJ2-7	-	TGTGCCAGCAGTTCGACTGCATTCCACGAGCAGTACTTC	CASSSTAFHEQYF
TRBV15	15	TRBJ2-1	TRBD1	TGTGCCACCAGCATCCCGGGACAGTTATACAATGAGCAGTTCTTC	CATSIPGQLYNEQFF
TRBV4-3	14	TRBJ2-7	TRBD1	TGCGCCAGCAGCCGAACTCAGGGGGCGCGTGAGCAGTACTTC	CASSRTQGAREQYF
TRBV4-1	15	TRBJ2-3	-	TGCGCCAGCAGCGCCGCTAGGACTTGGAGGGATACGCAGTATTTT	CASSAARTWRDTQYF
TRBV5-4	14	TRBJ1-2	-	TGTGCCAGCAGCTTGGAGGACAGCCGAAGTGGCTACACCTTC	CASSLEDSRSGYTF
TRBV25-1	18	TRBJ1-4	-	TGTGCCAGCAGTGATTCCTTCGTCACGCAGGGTGTGAGGGAAAAACTGTTTTTT	CASSDSFVTQGVREKLFF
TRBV7-9	14	TRBJ2-2	-	TGTGCCAGCTGGCTGCCGCCGAACACCGGGGAGCTGTTTTTT	CASWLPPNTGELFF
TRBV30	15	TRBJ1-6	TRBD1	TGTGCCTGGGAAGGGACAGGGAGTGGAAATTCACCCCTCCACTTT	CAWEGTGSGNSPLHF
TRBV10-3	14	TRBJ2-1	-	TGTGCCATCAGTGAACTACCGACCAACAATGAGCAGTTCTTC	CAISELPTNNEQFF
TRBV7-6	14	TRBJ2-1	TRBD1	TGTGCCAGCAGCACAGGGGGCTCCTACAATGAGCAGTTCTTC	CASSTGGSYNEQFF
TRBV25-1	14	TRBJ1-2	TRBD1	TGTGCCAGCAGTGCTGGGGACAGATCCTATGGCTACACCTTC	CASSAGDRSYGYTF
TRBV27	15	TRBJ2-4	TRBD2	TGTGCCAGCAGTTTATCGTGGGGGCGGGGGGACATTCAGTACTTC	CASSLSWGRGDIQYF
TRBV10-1	13	TRBJ2-7	-	TGCGCCAGCAGGAATATGACACTCTGCGAGCAGTACTTC	CASRNMTLCEQYF
TRBV18	14	TRBJ2-7	TRBD1	TGTGCCAGCTCGGAGCGGACAGGGGTGGACGAGCAGTACTTC	CASSERTGVDEQYF
TRBV7-9	14	TRBJ1-5	TRBD1	TGTGCCAGCAGCCCCTCCGGGACAGGCATTCCCCAGCATTTT	CASSPSGTGIPQHF
TRBV25-1	17	TRBJ1-4	-	TGTGCCAGCAGTTCTACCCATAAACAGGGCAGGGAAGAAAAACTGTTTTTT	CASSSTHKQGREEKLFF